The source of this T cell receptor beta chain is a study of Ad26.COV2.S vaccination and SARS-CoV-2 variants. Treatment indicated: roughly 19 received Ad26.COV2.S at low or high dose, single or two shots; roughly five received placebo; per-sample allocation not given. At day 63 after the first vaccine or placebo injection, samples were drawn. As its vector, the vaccine had Ad26, which expressed Wuhan-strain SARS-CoV-2 spike. With V trimmed by 7 bases and J by 2 bases, 6 bases remained unmatched. Germline CDR1 GTSNPN, CDR2 SVGIG (reference sequence). The CDR3 sequence is 14 residues long. Measured with immunoSEQ multiplex PCR; TCRdb has only the in-frame clones, and not every one. This sample has about 390,000 clones, with about 88% found just once. This clone was observed a single time.

This chain links TRBV30 with TRBJ1-3; 9 bases are shared with TRBD1. The clonotype comes from a person aged 18-60 years who received the Ad26.COV2.S COVID-19 vaccine or a placebo. The specimen was peripheral blood, collected in a trial of Ad26.COV2.S vaccine versus placebo. CDR3 nucleotides: TGTGCCTTCACCGGGACAGGGACTGGAAACACCATATATTTT. Encoded protein: CAFTGTGTGNTIYF.